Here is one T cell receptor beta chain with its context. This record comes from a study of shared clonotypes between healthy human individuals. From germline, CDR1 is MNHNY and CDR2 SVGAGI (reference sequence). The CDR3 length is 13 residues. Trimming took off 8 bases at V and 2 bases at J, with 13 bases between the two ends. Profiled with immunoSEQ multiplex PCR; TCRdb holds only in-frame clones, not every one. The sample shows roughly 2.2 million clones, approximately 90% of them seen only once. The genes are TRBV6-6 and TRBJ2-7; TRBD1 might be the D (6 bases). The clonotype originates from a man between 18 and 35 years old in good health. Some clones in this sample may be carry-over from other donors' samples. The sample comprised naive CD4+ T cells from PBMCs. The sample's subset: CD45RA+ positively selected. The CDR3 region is CASVSDSAYEQYF. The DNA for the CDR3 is TGTGCCAGCGTTTCGGACAGTGCCTACGAGCAGTACTTC.